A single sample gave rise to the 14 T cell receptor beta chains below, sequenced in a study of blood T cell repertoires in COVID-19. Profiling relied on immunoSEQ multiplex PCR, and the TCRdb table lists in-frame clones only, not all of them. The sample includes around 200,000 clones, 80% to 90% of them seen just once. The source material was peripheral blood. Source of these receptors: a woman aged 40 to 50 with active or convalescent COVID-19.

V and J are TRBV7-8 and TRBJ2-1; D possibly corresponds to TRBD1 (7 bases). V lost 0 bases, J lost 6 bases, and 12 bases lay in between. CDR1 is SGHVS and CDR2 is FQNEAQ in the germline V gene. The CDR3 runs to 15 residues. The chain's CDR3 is CASSLAAGQSNEQFF. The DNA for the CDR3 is TGTGCCAGCAGCTTAGCGGCGGGACAGAGCAATGAGCAGTTCTTC.

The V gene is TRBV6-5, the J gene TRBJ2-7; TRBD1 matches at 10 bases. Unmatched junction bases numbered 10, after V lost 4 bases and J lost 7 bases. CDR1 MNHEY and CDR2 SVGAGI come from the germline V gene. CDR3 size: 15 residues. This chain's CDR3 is CASSFSRGQGSEQYF. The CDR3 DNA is TGTGCCAGCAGTTTTAGTAGGGGACAGGGGTCTGAGCAGTACTTC.

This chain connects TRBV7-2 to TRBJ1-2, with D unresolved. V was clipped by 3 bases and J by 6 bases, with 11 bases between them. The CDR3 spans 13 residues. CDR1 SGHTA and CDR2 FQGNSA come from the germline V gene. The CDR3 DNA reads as TGTGCCAGCAGCTTGAGGAGGTATAATGGCTACACCTTC. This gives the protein CASSLRRYNGYTF.

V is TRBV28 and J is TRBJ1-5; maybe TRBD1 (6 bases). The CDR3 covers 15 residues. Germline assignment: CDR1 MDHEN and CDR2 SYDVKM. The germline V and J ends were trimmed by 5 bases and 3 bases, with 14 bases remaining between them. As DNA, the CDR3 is TGTGCCAGCAGTAGCGGGGGGGCCCACAATCAGCCCCAGCATTTT. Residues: CASSSGGAHNQPQHF.

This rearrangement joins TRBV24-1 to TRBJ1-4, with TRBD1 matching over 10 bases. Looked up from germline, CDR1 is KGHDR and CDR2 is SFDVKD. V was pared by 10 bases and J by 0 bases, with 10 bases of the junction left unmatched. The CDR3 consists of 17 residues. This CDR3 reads CATRGQGLIATNEKLFF. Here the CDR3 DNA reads TGTGCCACTAGGGGACAGGGGCTGATTGCAACTAATGAAAAACTGTTTTTT.

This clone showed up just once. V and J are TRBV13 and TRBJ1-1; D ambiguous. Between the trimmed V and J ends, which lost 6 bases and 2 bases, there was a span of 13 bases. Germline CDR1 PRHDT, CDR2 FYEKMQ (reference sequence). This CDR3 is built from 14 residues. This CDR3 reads CASRGRTVNTEAFF. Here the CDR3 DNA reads TGTGCCAGCAGGGGCCGAACAGTAAACACTGAAGCTTTCTTT. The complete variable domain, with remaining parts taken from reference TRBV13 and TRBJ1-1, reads AAGVIQSPRHLIKEKRETATLKCYPIPRHDTVYWYQQGPGQDPQFLISFYEKMQSDKGSIPDRFSAQQFSDYHSELNMSSLELGDSALYFCASRGRTVNTEAFFGQGTRLTVV.

CDR3 in DNA: TGTGCCAGCAGCTTCTTTGGGACTAGCTGGCAGTATTTT. Translating gives CASSFFGTSWQYF. The J gene is TRBJ2-3, the V gene TRBV7-9, with 9 bases identical to TRBD2. This CDR3 has 13 amino acids. Per germline, CDR1 SEHNR and CDR2 FQNEAQ (reference sequence). V shed 3 bases and J 11 bases; nucleotides not matched to a gene: 6. Full variable domain (rest looked up from reference TRBV7-9 and TRBJ2-3): DTGVSQNPRHKITKRGQNVTFRCDPISEHNRLYWYRQTLGQGPEFLTYFQNEAQLEKSRLLSDRFSAERPKGSFSTLEIQRTEQGDSAMYLCASSFFGTSWQYFGPGTRLTVL.

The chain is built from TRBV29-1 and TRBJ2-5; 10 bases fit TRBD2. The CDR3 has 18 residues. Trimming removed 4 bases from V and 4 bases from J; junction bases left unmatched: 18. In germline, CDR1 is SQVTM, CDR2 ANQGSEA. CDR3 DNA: TGCAGCGTTGGAGTCGGTACTAGCGGGATTGGTCGGGGAGAGACCCAGTACTTC. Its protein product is CSVGVGTSGIGRGETQYF.

The CDR3: CASSRLQGNYGYTF. In nucleotides, the CDR3 is TGTGCCAGCAGCCGTCTACAGGGAAACTATGGCTACACCTTC. The chain is built from TRBV27 and TRBJ1-2; maybe TRBD1 (6 bases). V was clipped by 6 bases and J by 2 bases, with 13 bases between them. The germline gives CDR1 MNHEY, CDR2 SMNVEV (reference sequence). CDR3 size: 14 residues.

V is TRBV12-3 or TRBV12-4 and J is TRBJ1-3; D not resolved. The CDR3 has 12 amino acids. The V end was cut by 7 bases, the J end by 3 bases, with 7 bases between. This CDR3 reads CASTNIGNTIYF. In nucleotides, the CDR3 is TGTGCCAGCACCAACATTGGAAACACCATATATTTT.

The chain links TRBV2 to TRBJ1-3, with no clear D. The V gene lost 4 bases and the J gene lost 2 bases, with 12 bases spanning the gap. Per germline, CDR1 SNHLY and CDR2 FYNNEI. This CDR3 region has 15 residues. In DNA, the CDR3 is TGTGCCAGCAGTGCGGCACAGTTTACTGGAAACACCATATATTTT. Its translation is CASSAAQFTGNTIYF.

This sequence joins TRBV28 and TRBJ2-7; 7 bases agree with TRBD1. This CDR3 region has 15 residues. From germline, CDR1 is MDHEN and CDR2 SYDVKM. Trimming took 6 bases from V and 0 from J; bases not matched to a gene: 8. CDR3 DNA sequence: TGTGCCAGCAGCCCACGGGACAGAAGCTCCTACGAGCAGTACTTC. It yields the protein CASSPRDRSSYEQYF.

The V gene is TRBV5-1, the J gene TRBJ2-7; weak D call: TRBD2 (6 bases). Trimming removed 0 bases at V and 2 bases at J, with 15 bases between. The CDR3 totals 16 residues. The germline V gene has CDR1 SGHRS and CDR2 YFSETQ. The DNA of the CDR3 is TGCGCCAGCAGCTTGGGCGGGCGGGGCTCCACCTACGAGCAGTACTTC. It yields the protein CASSLGGRGSTYEQYF. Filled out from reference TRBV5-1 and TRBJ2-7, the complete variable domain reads KAGVTQTPRYLIKTRGQQVTLSCSPISGHRSVSWYQQTPGQGLQFLFEYFSETQRNKGNFPGRFSGRQFSNSRSEMNVSTLELGDSALYLCASSLGGRGSTYEQYFGPGTRLTVT.

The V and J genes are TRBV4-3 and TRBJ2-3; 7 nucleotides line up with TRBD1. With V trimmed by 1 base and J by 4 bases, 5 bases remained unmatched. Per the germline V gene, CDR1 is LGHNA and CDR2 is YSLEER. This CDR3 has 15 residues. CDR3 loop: CASSQGTGDSDTQYF. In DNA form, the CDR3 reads TGCGCCAGCAGCCAAGGGACAGGAGACTCAGATACGCAGTATTTT.